This T cell receptor beta chain originates from a study of shared clonotypes between healthy human individuals. Study-level information: Three plates were used per donor for CD4 naive, three for CD4 memory, two for CD8 naive and one for CD8 memory.

This clone was seen a handful of times. What it binds is not known. This specimen includes other DNA sequences encoding the same CDR3. Germline assignment: CDR1 MDHEN and CDR2 SYDVKM. The CDR3 contains 12 residues. V was pared by 3 bases and J by 4 bases, with 6 bases between. The assay was carried out at the deep level. Clones were sequenced by immunoSEQ multiplex PCR, and TCRdb holds only the in-frame ones, with some missing. The table includes nearly 750,000 clones, around 70% detected once. Study-wide findings and caveats: Inspection by rarefaction showed sorted-subset sequencing to be incomplete despite large depth. Generally, naive subsets came out with larger estimated richness than memory subsets.

The sequence was collected from a woman in her twenties or thirties in good health. The V and J genes are TRBV28 and TRBJ1-2; D gene unclear. Sequencing was done on a sample of memory CD4+ T cells sorted from blood. Sample subset: CD45RA-negative fraction. CDR3 residues: CASSFRGYGYTF. The CDR3, as DNA: TGTGCCAGCAGTTTTCGGGGCTATGGCTACACCTTC.